This T cell receptor (beta chain) was documented in a study of CD8 T cells in Susac syndrome. CDR3 size: 14 residues. The V end was cut by 6 bases, the J end by 4 bases, with 12 bases between. The germline gives CDR1 MNHNY, CDR2 SVGAGI (reference sequence). Random hexamers served to reverse transcribe roughly 0.5 to 1 ug RNA. TCRdb itself ran the immunoSEQ multiplex PCR reads through MiXCR, one entry per CDR3 protein. The sample yields around 170,000 distinct CDR3 sequences, approximately 96% seen once. The sequence came from a human donor with Susac syndrome. Sequenced material: CD4+ T cells from PBMCs. The V gene is TRBV6-6, the J gene TRBJ2-2, with D maybe TRBD1 (5 bases). The CDR3 reads CASSLIGATGELFF. The CDR3, as DNA: TGTGCCAGCAGCCTTATAGGGGCCACCGGGGAGCTGTTTTTT.